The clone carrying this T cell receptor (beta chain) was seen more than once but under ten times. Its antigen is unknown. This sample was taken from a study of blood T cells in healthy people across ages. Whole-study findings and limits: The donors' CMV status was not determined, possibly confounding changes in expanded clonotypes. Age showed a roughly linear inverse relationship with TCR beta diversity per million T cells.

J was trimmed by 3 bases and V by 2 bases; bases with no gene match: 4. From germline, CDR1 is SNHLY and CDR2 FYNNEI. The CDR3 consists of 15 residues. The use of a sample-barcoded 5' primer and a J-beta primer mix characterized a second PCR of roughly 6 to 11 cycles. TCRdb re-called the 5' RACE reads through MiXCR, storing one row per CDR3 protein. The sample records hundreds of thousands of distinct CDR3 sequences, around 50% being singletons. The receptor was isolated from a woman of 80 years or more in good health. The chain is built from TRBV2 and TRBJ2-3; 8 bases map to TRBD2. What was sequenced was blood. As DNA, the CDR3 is TGTGCCAGCAGTGAACGGGGGGGGGAAACAGATACGCAGTATTTT. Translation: CASSERGGETDTQYF.